The 22 T cell receptor beta chains below all came from one sample that was sequenced in a study of control samples from healthy donors and cancer patients (TCRdb year 2020). The receptor library was made with the immunoSEQ multiplex PCR assay. Drawn from immuneACCESS, this table holds only the in-frame rearrangements with V and J called that TCRdb kept. Clones are partly lost; checked studies trace under half to an unresolved V gene and leave the rest unexplained. The sample includes under 150,000 clones, with 88% observed a single time. The top ten clonotypes cover 2.3% of the sample. Sequenced input: blood. All receptors derive from a woman in her seventies in good health.

The chain recombines TRBV2 with TRBJ2-5; 7 bases match TRBD1. There are 15 residues in the CDR3. Germline CDR1 and CDR2: SNHLY and FYNNEI. Trimming cost V 6 bases and J 1 base; bases outside gene matches: 8. The CDR3 protein is CASRGLTGRQETQYF. In DNA form, the CDR3 reads TGTGCCAGCAGGGGTTTGACAGGGCGCCAAGAGACCCAGTACTTC.

The chain has TRBV5-1 and TRBJ2-7, with TRBD1 matching over 7 bases. CDR1 SGHRS and CDR2 YFSETQ come from the germline V gene. The CDR3 loop spans 14 amino acids. Germline trimming cut 0 bases from V and 4 bases from J; bases unmatched to any gene: 4. DNA of the CDR3: TGCGCCAGCAGCTTGGCCGGGACAGAGTACGAGCAGTACTTC. It translates to CASSLAGTEYEQYF.

The V call is TRBV27, the J call TRBJ1-6, with 7 bases identical to TRBD1. J lost 8 bases, V lost 8 bases, and 9 bases had no gene match. CDR1 and CDR2 (germline): MNHEY, SMNVEV (reference sequence). The CDR3 has 14 amino acids. The CDR3 DNA follows: TGTGCCAGCCGAGGAGGGGGCGGCTATTCACCCCTCCACTTT. Its protein product is CASRGGGGYSPLHF.

The genes are TRBV10-3 and TRBJ1-5; 7 bases map to TRBD1. Looked up from germline, CDR1 is ENHRY and CDR2 is SYGVKD. CDR3 length: 12 amino acids. Germline trimming cut 10 bases from V and 5 bases from J; bases unmatched to any gene: 5. In nucleotides, the CDR3 is TGTGCCACCCAGGGGGGGGATCAGCCCCAGCATTTT. Translation: CATQGGDQPQHF.

This clone was seen just once. The rearrangement links TRBV18 to TRBJ1-1, with 10 bases identical to TRBD1. V shed 3 bases, J shed 5 bases, and the junction held 12 bases outside the gene matches. CDR1 is KGHSH and CDR2 is LQKENI in the germline V gene. The CDR3 has 17 amino acids. In DNA form, the CDR3 reads TGTGCCAGCTCACCGACGACAGGGGGCGGTGGGGGGACTGAAGCTTTCTTT. The encoded protein is CASSPTTGGGGGTEAFF.

The chain combines TRBV7-3 with TRBJ2-1; possible D gene TRBD2, 7 bases. Deletions cut 5 bases from V and 3 bases from J, with 23 bases between. The CDR3 has 18 amino acids. Germline V lookup: CDR1 SGHTA, CDR2 FQGTGA. As DNA, the CDR3 is TGTGCCAGCAGCCCCCAGGCTGGGGGGGCGGGGAACTACAATGAGCAGTTCTTC. Translation: CASSPQAGGAGNYNEQFF.

V gene TRBV7-2 combines with J gene TRBJ2-1; a possible D gene is TRBD2 (6 bases). The CDR3 consists of 14 residues. Trimming cost V 1 base and J 7 bases, with 11 bases left between them. Germline V lookup: CDR1 SGHTA, CDR2 FQGNSA. CDR3 protein: CASSLELARNEQFF. CDR3 bases: TGTGCCAGCAGCTTAGAACTAGCAAGAAATGAGCAGTTCTTC.

This chain joins TRBV5-1 and TRBJ2-1; 8 positions agree with TRBD2. The CDR3 has 14 residues. Trimming cost V 4 bases and J 9 bases; bases outside gene matches: 9. From germline, CDR1 is SGHRS and CDR2 YFSETQ. CDR3 nucleotide sequence: TGCGCCAGCAGCCCGTACGGGGGGGATGGTGAGCAGTTCTTC. Encoded protein: CASSPYGGDGEQFF. The whole variable domain, filled in from reference TRBV5-1 and TRBJ2-1, reads KAGVTQTPRYLIKTRGQQVTLSCSPISGHRSVSWYQQTPGQGLQFLFEYFSETQRNKGNFPGRFSGRQFSNSRSEMNVSTLELGDSALYLCASSPYGGDGEQFFGPGTRLTVL.

The chain has TRBV7-8 and TRBJ1-4; D unresolved. The V end was cut by 3 bases, the J end by 5 bases, with 19 bases between. From germline, CDR1 is SGHVS and CDR2 FQNEAQ. The CDR3 totals 17 residues. CDR3 DNA: TGTGCCAGCAGCTTCTATTCTATACCCACAAAAAATGAAAAACTGTTTTTT. Amino acids: CASSFYSIPTKNEKLFF.

V and J are TRBV6-1 and TRBJ1-2, with 9 bases fitting TRBD1. The V gene end was trimmed by 1 base and the J gene end by 4 bases; junction bases not matched to a gene: 13. The CDR3 spans 18 residues. Germline CDR1 reads MNHNS; CDR2 reads SASEGT. The CDR3, as DNA: TGTGCCAGCAGTGAAGTGGGTCGGGACAGGGTTTTCGTCTATGGCTACACCTTC. Translated: CASSEVGRDRVFVYGYTF.

The V gene is TRBV7-8, the J gene TRBJ1-2, with TRBD1 matching 7 bases. This CDR3 has 13 amino acids. J was trimmed by 0 bases and V by 5 bases; bases with no gene match: 0. The V gene's germline CDR1 is SGHVS and CDR2 FQNEAQ. As DNA, the CDR3 is TGTGCCAGCAGCGGGACAGCTAACTATGGCTACACCTTC. Its translation is CASSGTANYGYTF.

The rearrangement uses TRBV20-1 and TRBJ1-4; D possibly corresponds to TRBD1 (6 bases). The CDR3 totals 11 residues. The germline CDR1 and CDR2 sequences are DFQATT and SNEGSKA (reference sequence). Trimming stripped 3 bases from V and 14 bases from J, with 13 bases between. CDR3 amino acids: CSASPGRGLFF. The CDR3 DNA is TGCAGTGCTAGTCCCGGGAGGGGGCTGTTTTTT.

Remarks on this clone: The sample has other DNA sequences that encode this CDR3 too. The rearrangement links TRBV5-1 to TRBJ2-7; 7 positions match TRBD1. Losses at the gene ends were 4 bases for V and 2 bases for J; bases not matched to a gene: 6. Germline V gives CDR1 SGHRS, CDR2 YFSETQ. The CDR3 spans 14 residues. This CDR3 reads CASSPRQGPYEQYF. CDR3 coding DNA: TGCGCCAGCAGCCCCCGACAGGGTCCCTACGAGCAGTACTTC.

V gene TRBV4-1 combines with J gene TRBJ1-5, with D tentatively TRBD1 (6 bases). This CDR3 has 15 residues. Germline V lookup: CDR1 MGHRA, CDR2 YSYEKL. V was clipped by 3 bases and J by 3 bases, with 12 bases between them. This CDR3 is CASSQTGQNNQPQHF. The CDR3 DNA follows: TGCGCCAGCAGCCAGACCGGACAGAACAATCAGCCCCAGCATTTT.

The chain has TRBV12-5 and TRBJ2-3; D not certain. The germline V and J ends were trimmed by 5 bases and 2 bases, with 11 bases remaining between them. The V gene's germline CDR1 is LGHNT and CDR2 FRNRAP. The CDR3 sequence is 14 residues long. In nucleotides, the CDR3 is TGTGCTAGTGGTCAAACAGTGCCCACAGATACGCAGTATTTT. Amino acid sequence: CASGQTVPTDTQYF.

V is TRBV27 and J is TRBJ2-3, with D hard to call. Germline CDR1 reads MNHEY; CDR2 reads SMNVEV (reference sequence). V was pared by 1 base and J by 1 base, with 3 bases between. This CDR3 comprises 13 residues. This chain's CDR3 is CASSLFGTDTQYF. The CDR3 bases are TGTGCCAGCAGTTTATTCGGCACAGATACGCAGTATTTT.

The V call is TRBV7-3, the J call TRBJ2-5; D tentatively fits TRBD1 or TRBD2 (6 bases each). Per the germline V gene, CDR1 is SGHTA and CDR2 is FQGTGA. The CDR3 totals 13 residues. V lost 5 bases, J lost 5 bases, and 12 bases lay in between. In nucleotides, the CDR3 is TGTGCCAGCAGCCAAGGGGGGTTGGAGACCCAGTACTTC. This encodes CASSQGGLETQYF.

The rearrangement joins TRBV5-1 to TRBJ1-1, with D perhaps matching TRBD1 (6 bases). Deletions cut 4 bases from V and 0 bases from J, with 10 bases between. Germline-derived CDR1 and CDR2 are SGHRS and YFSETQ. CDR3 length equals 14 residues. The CDR3 loop reads CASSLQGMNTEAFF. CDR3 DNA: TGCGCCAGCAGCCTACAGGGTATGAACACTGAAGCTTTCTTT.

This chain links TRBV19 with TRBJ1-2; D remains unclear. The CDR3 runs 14 residues. Germline V gene sequence: CDR1 LNHDA, CDR2 SQIVND (reference sequence). Trimming cost V 3 bases and J 3 bases, with 11 bases left between them. The DNA for the CDR3 is TGTGCCAGTAGTATTCCCTCCTGGGACTATGGCTACACCTTC. Protein product: CASSIPSWDYGYTF.

In this sample, this clone turned up once. The chain carries TRBV27 and TRBJ1-2; D is unresolved. Trimming stripped 7 bases from V and 7 bases from J, with 19 bases between. The CDR3 extends over 14 amino acids. From germline, CDR1 is MNHEY and CDR2 SMNVEV (reference sequence). CDR3 sequence reads: CASTHVGSPFGYTF. The CDR3 DNA sequence: TGTGCCAGCACTCACGTGGGGAGCCCCTTTGGCTACACCTTC.

Written as DNA, the CDR3 is TGTGCCAGCAGAGACAGTAACAATCAGCCCCAGCATTTT. Translation: CASRDSNNQPQHF. The V call is TRBV12-3 or TRBV12-4, the J call TRBJ1-5; tentatively, D is TRBD1 (5 bases). The CDR3 has 13 amino acids. Trimming left V 6 bases short and J 3 bases short, with 9 bases between.

Of note for this clone: The junction departs from the called germline gene at one end, perhaps through a read error. J is TRBJ2-4 and V is TRBV4-1; D perhaps matches TRBD2 (7 bases). CDR3 length: 16 residues. CDR1 MGHRA and CDR2 YSYEKL come from the germline V gene. The CDR3 DNA reads as TGCGCCACCAGCCAAGGGGGGGGGACAGCCAAAAACATTCAGTACTTC. Encoded protein: CATSQGGGTAKNIQYF.